One sample yielded the 29 T cell receptor beta chains listed below, sequenced in a study of monozygotic twins with inflammatory bowel disease. Following a re-call of the 5' RACE reads, TCRdb has one entry per CDR3 protein and lacks DNA. Its table records fewer than 450,000 distinct CDR3 sequences. The sequenced sample was blood. The receptors derive from a human donor with ulcerative colitis or Crohn's disease, or a healthy co-twin of an affected twin (not recorded which).

The CDR3 loop reads CAWSKVSRAYTGELFF. The chain has TRBV30 and TRBJ2-2; TCRdb selects TRBD1, and the lack of DNA leaves this call unchecked. The germline V gene encodes CDR1 GTSNPN and CDR2 SVGIG (reference sequence). This CDR3 contains 16 residues.

This chain joins TRBV6-1 and TRBJ1-2. The germline gives CDR1 MNHNS, CDR2 SASEGT. CDR3 size: 14 residues. CDR3 loop: CASRSDSTNYGYTF.

The chain has TRBV7-2 and TRBJ1-1. This CDR3 is 14 amino acids long. CDR1 SGHTA and CDR2 FQGNSA come from the germline V gene. This CDR3 is CASSLAGEVAEAFF.

This chain links TRBV2 with TRBJ2-2; the D gene TCRdb calls, TRBD1, cannot be checked with no DNA. Germline CDR1 is SNHLY and CDR2 is FYNNEI. The CDR3 is 12 amino acids. CDR3 region: CASTGGTGELFF.

V gene TRBV19 combines with J gene TRBJ1-5; the TRBD1 assignment by TCRdb is unverifiable without DNA. CDR3 size: 11 residues. Germline V CDR1 and CDR2: LNHDA, SQIVND (reference sequence). The CDR3 here is CASSFGQVQHF.

The chain is built from TRBV7-9 and TRBJ2-4; TCRdb indicates TRBD2, and absent DNA this call remains unverified. CDR1 SEHNR and CDR2 FQNEAQ come from the germline V gene (reference sequence). This CDR3 is built from 17 residues. The CDR3 loop is CASTGPSIAVGPVIQYF.

The chain is built from TRBV15 and TRBJ2-7; TCRdb indicates TRBD1, and absent DNA this call remains unverified. This CDR3 contains 15 residues. The germline gives CDR1 LNHNV, CDR2 YYDKDF (reference sequence). CDR3 protein: CATSVGTGSSYEQYF.

This CDR3 reads CASSFIPAANTGELFF. This chain uses TRBV7-9 with TRBJ2-2. This CDR3 contains 16 residues. CDR1 is SEHNR, CDR2 FQNEAQ, per germline (reference sequence).

CDR3 sequence: CASSEYGASTF. The gene calls are TRBV25-1 and TRBJ1-2; TCRdb gives TRBD1 as the D gene, but with no DNA this cannot be confirmed. Germline-derived CDR1 and CDR2 are MGHDK and SYGVNS. CDR3 length: 11 residues.

The chain combines TRBV9 with TRBJ2-7; TCRdb designates TRBD2, a call that cannot be tested without DNA. Germline-derived CDR1 and CDR2 are SGDLS and YYNGEE. This CDR3 has 15 residues. The CDR3 is CASSVGQDPSYEQYF.

This CDR3 is CASSLVGDNYSNQPQHF. The chain carries TRBV7-2 and TRBJ1-5; TCRdb indicates TRBD1, and absent DNA this call remains unverified. Germline V gene sequence: CDR1 SGHTA, CDR2 FQGNSA. The CDR3 is made up of 17 amino acids.

This chain joins TRBV9 and TRBJ1-4. The germline gives CDR1 SGDLS, CDR2 YYNGEE. The CDR3 loop spans 16 amino acids. CDR3 protein: CASSAPLGATNEKLFF. The complete variable domain, with remaining parts taken from reference TRBV9 and TRBJ1-4, reads DSGVTQTPKHLITATGQRVTLRCSPRSGDLSVYWYQQSLDQGLQFLIQYYNGEERAKGNILERFSAQQFPDLHSELNLSSLELGDSALYFCASSAPLGATNEKLFFGSGTQLSVL.

The chain carries TRBV12-3 or TRBV12-4 and TRBJ2-5; TCRdb gives TRBD2 as the D gene, but with no DNA this cannot be confirmed. There are 15 residues in the CDR3. The chain's CDR3 is CASSKTGGGQETQYF.

The rearrangement uses TRBV7-6 and TRBJ2-1; the D gene TCRdb calls, TRBD1, cannot be checked with no DNA. The germline gives CDR1 SGHVS, CDR2 FNYEAQ. CDR3 length: 15 amino acids. CDR3 amino acids: CASSGRTTSYNEQFF. Filled out from reference TRBV7-6 and TRBJ2-1, the complete variable domain reads GAGVSQSPRYKVTKRGQDVALRCDPISGHVSLYWYRQALGQGPEFLTYFNYEAQQDKSGLPNDRFSAERPEGSISTLTIQRTEQRDSAMYRCASSGRTTSYNEQFFGPGTRLTVL.

The rearrangement links TRBV5-6 to TRBJ2-7; TCRdb's D gene call, TRBD1, goes unchecked for lack of DNA. From germline, CDR1 is SGHDT and CDR2 YYEEEE. This CDR3 region has 12 residues. CDR3 sequence: CASSWTQEEQYF.

The V gene is TRBV29-1, the J gene TRBJ2-5; TCRdb lists TRBD2, though no DNA is available to test this call. Germline CDR1 SQVTM, CDR2 ANQGSEA. This CDR3 is built from 12 residues. The CDR3 region is CSSSSGKETQYF.

The chain joins TRBV3-1 to TRBJ2-5; TCRdb's D gene call, TRBD2, goes unchecked for lack of DNA. The germline V gene has CDR1 LGHDT and CDR2 YNNKEL (reference sequence). This CDR3 is 15 amino acids long. This CDR3 is CASSRHRDLEETQYF.

The rearrangement links TRBV28 to TRBJ1-2. Germline V gene data show CDR1 as MDHEN and CDR2 as SYDVKM. The CDR3 is made up of 15 amino acids. CDR3 in amino acids: CASSAQEPPGGTDTF.

The gene calls are TRBV5-6 and TRBJ2-3; TCRdb gives TRBD2 as the D gene, but with no DNA this cannot be confirmed. This CDR3 is 15 amino acids long. CDR1 and CDR2 (germline): SGHDT, YYEEEE. CDR3 protein: CASSDWGALTDTQYF.

V gene TRBV7-2 combines with J gene TRBJ2-2. This CDR3 is built from 14 residues. In germline, CDR1 is SGHTA, CDR2 FQGNSA. This chain's CDR3 is CASSLSVNTGELFF.

This rearrangement joins TRBV20-1 to TRBJ2-5; TCRdb gives TRBD1 as the D gene, but with no DNA this cannot be confirmed. This CDR3 region has 12 residues. Looked up from germline, CDR1 is DFQATT and CDR2 is SNEGSKA (reference sequence). CDR3 amino acids: CSARDREETQYF.

The chain recombines TRBV5-1 with TRBJ2-3. The germline CDR1 and CDR2 sequences are SGHRS and YFSETQ. The CDR3 totals 15 residues. CDR3 region: CASTKFPSRTDTQYF.

The chain is built from TRBV7-9 and TRBJ1-3. This CDR3 contains 13 residues. The germline V gene has CDR1 SEHNR and CDR2 FQNEAQ (reference sequence). The chain's CDR3 is CASSSGRGNTIYF.

The chain links TRBV6-1 to TRBJ2-1; TCRdb's D call, TRBD2, is unchecked because there is no DNA. Germline loops: CDR1 MNHNS, CDR2 SASEGT. The CDR3 spans 17 residues. The chain's CDR3 is CASSGRRHWDSVNEQFF.

The rearrangement joins TRBV15 to TRBJ1-3; absent DNA, TCRdb's TRBD1 call cannot be checked. The germline gives CDR1 LNHNV, CDR2 YYDKDF (reference sequence). The CDR3 totals 15 residues. CDR3 in amino acids: CATSREGGLGNTIYF. Using reference TRBV15 and TRBJ1-3 for the parts outside the CDR3, the full variable domain is DAMVIQNPRYQVTQFGKPVTLSCSQTLNHNVMYWYQQKSSQAPKLLFHYYDKDFNNEADTPDNFQSRRPNTSFCFLDIRSPGLGDTAMYLCATSREGGLGNTIYFGEGSWLTVV.

This chain uses TRBV27 with TRBJ2-7; TCRdb names TRBD1, which stays unverified in the absence of DNA. From germline, CDR1 is MNHEY and CDR2 SMNVEV (reference sequence). The CDR3 totals 12 residues. The CDR3 here is CASSFEGREQYF.

The rearrangement uses TRBV5-1 and TRBJ2-1; TCRdb picks TRBD1, but there is no DNA to check that call. From germline, CDR1 is SGHRS and CDR2 YFSETQ. The CDR3 runs to 14 residues. CDR3: CASGAGSSYNEQFF.

This chain joins TRBV20-1 and TRBJ1-2; there is no DNA to check the TCRdb D call of TRBD1. The CDR3 is 11 residues long. Germline lookup yields CDR1 DFQATT and CDR2 SNEGSKA (reference sequence). The CDR3 loop is CSASGQYGYTF.

The CDR3 loop reads CASTPRQGPNTIYF. The V and J genes are TRBV2 and TRBJ1-3; TCRdb designates TRBD1, a call that cannot be tested without DNA. Per germline, CDR1 SNHLY and CDR2 FYNNEI. This CDR3 comprises 14 residues. The variable domain in full, completed from reference TRBV2 and TRBJ1-3, reads EPEVTQTPSHQVTQMGQEVILRCVPISNHLYFYWYRQILGQKVEFLVSFYNNEISEKSEIFDDQFSVERPDGSNFTLKIRSTKLEDSAMYFCASTPRQGPNTIYFGEGSWLTVV.